One sample yielded the 24 T cell receptor beta chains listed below, sequenced in a study of T cell responses to AZD1222 COVID-19 vaccine. Method: immunoSEQ multiplex PCR; TCRdb's copy keeps in-frame clones and lacks some. The sample yields over 150,000 clones, less than 95% seen once. Sample: peripheral blood, taken on day 0 of AZD1222 vaccination. Every receptor here comes from an adult in good health.

V gene TRBV13 combines with J gene TRBJ1-6, with D perhaps matching TRBD1 (6 bases). CDR3 length: 12 amino acids. Germline CDR1 reads PRHDT; CDR2 reads FYEKMQ (reference sequence). V shed 5 bases and J shed 10 bases, with 9 bases lying between them. The CDR3 protein is CASSAGGSPLHF. The CDR3 bases are TGTGCCAGCAGCGCGGGGGGCTCACCCCTCCACTTT.

The chain joins TRBV2 to TRBJ1-2, with D possibly being TRBD1 (5 bases). Germline-derived CDR1 and CDR2 are SNHLY and FYNNEI. Trimming cost V 5 bases and J 4 bases, with 20 bases left between them. The CDR3 covers 16 residues. The CDR3 loop is CASSSDRRVTGYGYTF. CDR3 in DNA: TGTGCCAGCAGTAGCGACCGAAGGGTAACAGGCTATGGCTACACCTTC. The full variable domain, completed using reference TRBV2 and TRBJ1-2, is EPEVTQTPSHQVTQMGQEVILRCVPISNHLYFYWYRQILGQKVEFLVSFYNNEISEKSEIFDDQFSVERPDGSNFTLKIRSTKLEDSAMYFCASSSDRRVTGYGYTFGSGTRLTVV.

The chain links TRBV3-1 (or the pseudogene TRBV3-2) to TRBJ2-7; 7 bases are a match to TRBD1. CDR1 and CDR2 from the germline V gene are LGHDT and YNNKEL (reference sequence). The ends lost 1 base at V and 2 bases at J; junction bases unmatched: 5. The CDR3 covers 15 residues. The CDR3 DNA reads TGTGCCAGCAGCCAAGGTCCGGGACAGACCTACGAGCAGTACTTC. Amino acid sequence: CASSQGPGQTYEQYF.

The rearrangement joins TRBV7-2 to TRBJ2-1; TRBD2 agrees at 11 bases. J gave up 4 bases and V 5 bases, and 10 bases lay outside the gene matches. The germline CDR1 and CDR2 sequences are SGHTA and FQGNSA. The CDR3 loop spans 17 amino acids. The CDR3 spells CASSATGTSGPYNEQFF. In DNA form, the CDR3 reads TGTGCCAGCAGCGCGACCGGGACTAGCGGCCCTTACAATGAGCAGTTCTTC.

This clone occurred a few times. The V and J genes are TRBV7-9 and TRBJ1-2, with D tentatively TRBD1 (6 bases). Trimming stripped 0 bases from V and 4 bases from J, with 12 bases between. Germline V CDR1 and CDR2: SEHNR, FQNEAQ (reference sequence). The CDR3 spans 15 residues. CDR3 DNA sequence: TGTGCCAGCAGCTTAGCTGTAGACAGGTTCTATGGCTACACCTTC. It encodes CASSLAVDRFYGYTF.

The chain joins TRBV6-5 to TRBJ2-7, with a tentative D call TRBD1 (8 bases). CDR3 length: 14 amino acids. Germline loops: CDR1 MNHEY, CDR2 SVGAGI. V was shortened by 2 bases and J by 6 bases, with 14 bases between the two germline ends. The CDR3 DNA follows: TGTGCCAGCAGTTACAGGCACAGGGGGGGCGAGCAGTACTTC. Encoded protein: CASSYRHRGGEQYF.

CDR3 region: CASSLARGNYYGYTF. In DNA form, the CDR3 reads TGTGCCAGCAGCTTAGCGAGGGGGAACTACTATGGCTACACCTTC. The chain links TRBV7-9 to TRBJ1-2; tentative D call: TRBD1 (6 bases). Per germline, CDR1 SEHNR and CDR2 FQNEAQ (reference sequence). The CDR3 totals 15 residues. V shed 0 bases and J shed 3 bases, with 11 bases lying between them.

The chain joins TRBV11-2 to TRBJ2-1, with TRBD2 matching 11 bases. Germline values: CDR1 SGHAT, CDR2 FQNNGV. The CDR3 spans 15 residues. Trimming took 6 bases from V and 6 from J; bases not matched to a gene: 7. The CDR3 DNA reads as TGTGCCAGCAGATTTAGCGGGGGGGGAGGCAATGAGCAGTTCTTC. It is translated as CASRFSGGGGNEQFF.

The CDR3 spells CASRHQLVGDTQYF. The CDR3 DNA is TGTGCCAGCAGACATCAGCTCGTGGGAGATACGCAGTATTTT. The chain carries TRBV11-2 and TRBJ2-3; D remains ambiguous. The CDR3 runs 14 residues. V was trimmed by 6 bases and J by 5 bases, leaving 15 bases between them. Germline assignment: CDR1 SGHAT and CDR2 FQNNGV. The full variable domain, with the rest looked up from reference TRBV11-2 and TRBJ2-3, is EAGVAQSPRYKIIEKRQSVAFWCNPISGHATLYWYQQILGQGPKLLIQFQNNGVVDDSQLPKDRFSAERLKGVDSTLKIQPAKLEDSAVYLCASRHQLVGDTQYFGPGTRLTVL.

This chain links TRBV19 with TRBJ2-4, with D unresolved. CDR3 length: 15 residues. Germline assignment: CDR1 LNHDA and CDR2 SQIVND (reference sequence). Trimming took 4 bases from V and 0 from J, leaving 10 bases between them. CDR3 sequence: CASSTLQLAKNIQYF. CDR3 nucleotide sequence: TGTGCCAGTAGTACTCTACAGCTAGCCAAAAACATTCAGTACTTC.

V and J are TRBV19 and TRBJ2-7; weak D call: TRBD1 (5 bases). The V and J ends lost 3 bases and 3 bases respectively, with 15 bases between them. Germline lookup yields CDR1 LNHDA and CDR2 SQIVND (reference sequence). The CDR3 loop spans 15 amino acids. The CDR3 DNA follows: TGTGCCAGTAGTATTGCAGGGTTTGAGAACTACGAGCAGTACTTC. Its translation is CASSIAGFENYEQYF.

The V call is TRBV5-6, the J call TRBJ1-2; 7 bases agree with TRBD1. The junction had 5 bases not matched to a gene; V was cut back by 1 base and J by 5 bases. This CDR3 comprises 14 residues. Looked up from germline, CDR1 is SGHDT and CDR2 is YYEEEE. The CDR3 is CASSLLGQLYGYTF. The CDR3, as DNA: TGTGCCAGCAGCTTGCTGGGACAGTTATATGGCTACACCTTC.

The chain has TRBV6-2 or TRBV6-3 and TRBJ1-5, with D possibly being TRBD1 (5 bases). The CDR3 is 15 amino acids. Trimming took off 0 bases at V and 1 base at J, with 7 bases between the two ends. CDR1 is MNHEY and CDR2 is SVGEGT in the germline V gene. The chain's CDR3 is CASSYSTASNQPQHF. CDR3 DNA: TGTGCCAGCAGTTACTCGACAGCGAGCAATCAGCCCCAGCATTTT.

The chain couples TRBV6-2 or TRBV6-3 to TRBJ2-2; 8 nucleotides agree with TRBD2. Germline lookup yields CDR1 MNHEY and CDR2 SVGEGT. With 2 bases clipped from V and 12 bases from J, the junction kept 8 bases outside the gene matches. This CDR3 contains 14 residues. This chain's CDR3 is CASSYRLSGEQLFF. The CDR3 bases are TGTGCCAGCAGTTACCGCCTTAGCGGGGAGCAGCTGTTTTTT.

This chain uses TRBV19 with TRBJ1-2, with 10 bases identical to TRBD1. CDR3 length: 16 amino acids. The V and J ends lost 5 bases and 8 bases, in that order; junction bases with no gene match: 14. Germline-derived CDR1 and CDR2 are LNHDA and SQIVND (reference sequence). Here the CDR3 reads CASSSGGTGAVGGYTF. The CDR3 region has the DNA TGTGCCAGTAGTTCGGGCGGGACAGGGGCAGTAGGAGGCTACACCTTC.

V and J are TRBV4-3 and TRBJ1-4; maybe TRBD1 (5 bases). V lost 0 bases to trimming and J lost 8 bases, with 16 bases between them. The germline CDR1 and CDR2 sequences are LGHNA and YSLEER. This CDR3 has 16 amino acids. The CDR3 protein is CASSQDQPQGGEKLFF. CDR3 coding DNA: TGCGCCAGCAGCCAAGATCAGCCGCAGGGCGGGGAAAAACTGTTTTTT.

This chain joins TRBV18 and TRBJ1-5; D possibly corresponds to TRBD1 (6 bases). The CDR3 spans 12 residues. V was cut by 3 bases and J by 11 bases, with 11 bases left in between. CDR1 KGHSH and CDR2 LQKENI come from the germline V gene. The CDR3 DNA sequence: TGTGCCAGCTCACCCCCCGAGGGGGCCCAGCATTTT. Translated, it gives CASSPPEGAQHF.

The rearrangement links TRBV11-3 to TRBJ2-3; maybe TRBD2 (6 bases). Germline CDR1 and CDR2: SGHNT and YENEEA. Trimming removed 5 bases at V and 3 bases at J, with 21 bases between. The CDR3 length is 17 residues. For the CDR3, the DNA is TGTGCCAGCAGCCCGGATATCGGACACGGAGGGACAGATACGCAGTATTTT. As protein: CASSPDIGHGGTDTQYF.

This clone was picked up one time. This rearrangement joins TRBV28 to TRBJ2-7; 8 bases are shared with TRBD1. V lost 5 bases, J lost 3 bases, and 9 bases stayed unmatched. The CDR3 extends over 15 amino acids. Looked up from germline, CDR1 is MDHEN and CDR2 is SYDVKM. This CDR3 reads CASSPGQAFLYEQYF. The CDR3 region has the DNA TGTGCCAGCAGTCCGGGACAGGCGTTCCTCTACGAGCAGTACTTC.

This chain joins TRBV27 and TRBJ1-4, with 10 bases that match TRBD1. Unmatched junction bases numbered 10, after V lost 5 bases and J lost 7 bases. This CDR3 has 16 amino acids. Germline V gene sequence: CDR1 MNHEY, CDR2 SMNVEV (reference sequence). The CDR3 bases are TGTGCCAGCAGTCTCACTCCGGGACAGGGGAGTGAAAAACTGTTTTTT. Residues: CASSLTPGQGSEKLFF.

This chain uses TRBV12-3 or TRBV12-4 with TRBJ2-7, with a possible D match to TRBD1 (5 bases). V lost 1 base to trimming and J lost 5 bases, with 9 bases between them. This CDR3 is 13 amino acids long. This CDR3 reads CASSLGQWDEQYF. DNA of the CDR3: TGTGCCAGCAGTTTAGGACAGTGGGACGAGCAGTACTTC.

The rearrangement joins TRBV11-2 to TRBJ2-3; possibly TRBD1 or TRBD2 for D (5 bases each). V lost 5 bases and J lost 3, with 15 bases in between. The CDR3 runs to 15 residues. The V gene's germline CDR1 is SGHAT and CDR2 FQNNGV. The CDR3 reads CASSTSGTVTDTQYF. The CDR3, as DNA: TGTGCCAGCAGCACTTCGGGGACCGTTACAGATACGCAGTATTTT.

V gene TRBV19 combines with J gene TRBJ1-2; possible D gene TRBD1, 5 bases. Between the trimmed V and J ends, which lost 4 bases and 4 bases, there was a span of 10 bases. Germline CDR1 is LNHDA and CDR2 is SQIVND (reference sequence). This CDR3 contains 13 residues. Here the CDR3 reads CASSKPGPYGYTF. The CDR3 region has the DNA TGTGCCAGTAGTAAGCCAGGGCCCTATGGCTACACCTTC.

The V call is TRBV6-2 or TRBV6-3, the J call TRBJ2-7, with TRBD2 as a possible D gene (5 bases). The CDR3 runs to 15 residues. Germline CDR1 reads MNHEY; CDR2 reads SVGEGT. The V and J ends lost 6 bases and 2 bases respectively, with 17 bases between them. CDR3 nucleotides: TGTGCCAGCAGCCAGACGGAGGACGGAGCCTACGAGCAGTACTTC. It encodes CASSQTEDGAYEQYF.